Sequencing of this TCR beta chain was carried out in a study of T cells after yellow fever vaccination. Study-wide findings and caveats: Abundant clonotypes from the bulk population could get into FACS-sorted repertoires as contaminants. The booster saw the reappearance of most primary-vaccination clones (approximately 97% CD4, about 90% CD8). Overall, a small share of clonotypes was seen in both CD4 and CD8 compartments.

This clonotype has just a few counts. Antigen unknown. For TCR, cDNA came from 5'RACE template switching, which added a universal primer site and UMIs. TCRdb re-called the 5' RACE reads with MiXCR, one entry per CDR3 protein. The repertoire has more than 65,000 distinct CDR3 sequences, around 7.7% of them found once; the top ten carry over 25%. The CDR3 is 14 residues long. The V and J ends lost 4 bases and 6 bases, in that order; junction bases with no gene match: 3. Germline CDR1 reads SEHNR; CDR2 reads FQNEAQ (reference sequence). The source is a man aged 18-30 years who received the YFV17D yellow fever vaccine. V is TRBV7-9 and J is TRBJ2-1; 10 positions match TRBD1. The sample consisted of CD8+ T cells sorted from PBMCs, taken more than 8 days after the first yellow fever vaccination. Here the CDR3 reads CASSWDRGINEQFF. CDR3 in DNA: TGTGCCAGCAGCTGGGACAGGGGAATCAATGAGCAGTTCTTC.